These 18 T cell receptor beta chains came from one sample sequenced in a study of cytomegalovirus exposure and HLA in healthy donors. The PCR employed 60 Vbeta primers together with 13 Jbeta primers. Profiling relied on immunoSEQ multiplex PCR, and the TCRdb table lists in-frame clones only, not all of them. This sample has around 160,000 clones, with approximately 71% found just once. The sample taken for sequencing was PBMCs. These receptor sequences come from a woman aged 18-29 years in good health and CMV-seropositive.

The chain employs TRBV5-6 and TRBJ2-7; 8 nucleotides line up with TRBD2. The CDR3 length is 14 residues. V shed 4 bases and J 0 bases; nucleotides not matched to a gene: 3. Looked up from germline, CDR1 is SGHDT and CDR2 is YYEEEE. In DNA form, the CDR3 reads TGTGCCAGCAGCCCTAGCGGGTACTCCTACGAGCAGTACTTC. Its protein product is CASSPSGYSYEQYF.

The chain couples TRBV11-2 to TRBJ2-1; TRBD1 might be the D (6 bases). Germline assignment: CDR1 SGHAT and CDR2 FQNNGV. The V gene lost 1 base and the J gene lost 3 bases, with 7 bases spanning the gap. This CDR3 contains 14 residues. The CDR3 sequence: CASSLAGHYNEQFF. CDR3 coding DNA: TGTGCCAGCAGCTTAGCGGGACACTACAATGAGCAGTTCTTC.

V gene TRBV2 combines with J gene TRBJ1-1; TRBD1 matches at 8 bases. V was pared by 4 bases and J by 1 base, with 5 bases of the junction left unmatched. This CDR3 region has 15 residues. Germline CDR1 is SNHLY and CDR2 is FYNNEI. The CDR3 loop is CASSVQGGANTEAFF. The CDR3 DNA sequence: TGTGCCAGCAGTGTACAGGGGGGGGCGAACACTGAAGCTTTCTTT. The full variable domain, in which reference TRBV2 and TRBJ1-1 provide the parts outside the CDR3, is EPEVTQTPSHQVTQMGQEVILRCVPISNHLYFYWYRQILGQKVEFLVSFYNNEISEKSEIFDDQFSVERPDGSNFTLKIRSTKLEDSAMYFCASSVQGGANTEAFFGQGTRLTVV.

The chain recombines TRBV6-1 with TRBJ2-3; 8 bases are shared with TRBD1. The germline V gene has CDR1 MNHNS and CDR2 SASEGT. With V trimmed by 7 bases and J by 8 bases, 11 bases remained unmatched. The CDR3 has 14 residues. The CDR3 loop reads CASKGQEPPGTQYF. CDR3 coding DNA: TGTGCCAGCAAGGGACAGGAGCCTCCCGGTACGCAGTATTTT.

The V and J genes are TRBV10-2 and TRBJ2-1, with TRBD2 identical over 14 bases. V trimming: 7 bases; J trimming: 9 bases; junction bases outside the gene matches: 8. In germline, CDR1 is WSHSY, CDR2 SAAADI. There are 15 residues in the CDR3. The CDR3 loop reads CASTGGGTSGSEQFF. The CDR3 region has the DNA TGCGCCAGCACTGGGGGAGGGACTAGCGGGAGTGAGCAGTTCTTC.

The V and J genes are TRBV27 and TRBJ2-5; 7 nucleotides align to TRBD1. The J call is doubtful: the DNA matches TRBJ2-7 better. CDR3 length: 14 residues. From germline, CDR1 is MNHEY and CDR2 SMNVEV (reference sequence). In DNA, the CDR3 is TGTGCCAGCAGTTTCGGGACAGCCTCCTACGAGCAGTACTTC. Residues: CASSFGTASYEQYF.

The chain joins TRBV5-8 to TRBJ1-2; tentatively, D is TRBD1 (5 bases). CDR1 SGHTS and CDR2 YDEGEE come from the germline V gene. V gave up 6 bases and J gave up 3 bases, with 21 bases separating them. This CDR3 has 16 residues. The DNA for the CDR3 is TGTGCCAGCAACCCCTATGGAGGGGAACAGGACTATGGCTACACCTTC. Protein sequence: CASNPYGGEQDYGYTF.

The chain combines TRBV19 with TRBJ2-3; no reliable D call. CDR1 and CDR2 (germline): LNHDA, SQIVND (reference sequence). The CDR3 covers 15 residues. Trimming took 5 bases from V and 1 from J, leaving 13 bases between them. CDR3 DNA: TGTGCCAGTAGTCCGAGTGGAGTAGGCACAGATACGCAGTATTTT. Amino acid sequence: CASSPSGVGTDTQYF. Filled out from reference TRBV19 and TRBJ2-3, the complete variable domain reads DGGITQSPKYLFRKEGQNVTLSCEQNLNHDAMYWYRQDPGQGLRLIYYSQIVNDFQKGDIAEGYSVSREKKESFPLTVTSAQKNPTAFYLCASSPSGVGTDTQYFGPGTRLTVL.

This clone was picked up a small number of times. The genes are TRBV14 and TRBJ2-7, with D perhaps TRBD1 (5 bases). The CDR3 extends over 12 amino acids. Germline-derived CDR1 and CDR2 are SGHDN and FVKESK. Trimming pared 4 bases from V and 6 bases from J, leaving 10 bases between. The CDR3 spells CASSRQSREQYF. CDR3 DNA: TGTGCCAGCAGCCGACAGTCTCGCGAGCAGTACTTC.

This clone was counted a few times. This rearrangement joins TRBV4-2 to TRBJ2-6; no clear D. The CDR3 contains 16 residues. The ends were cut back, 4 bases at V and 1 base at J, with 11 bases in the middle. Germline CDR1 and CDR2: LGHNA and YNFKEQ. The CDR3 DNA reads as TGTGCCAGCAGCCCCTCGTTTCTGTCTGGGGCCAACGTCCTGACTTTC. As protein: CASSPSFLSGANVLTF.

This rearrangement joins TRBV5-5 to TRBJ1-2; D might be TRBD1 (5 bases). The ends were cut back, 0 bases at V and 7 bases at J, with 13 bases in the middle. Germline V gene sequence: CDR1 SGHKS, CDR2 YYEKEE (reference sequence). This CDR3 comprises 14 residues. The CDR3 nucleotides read TGTGCCAGCAGCTTGGGGCAGGGCGTTTCTGGCTACACCTTC. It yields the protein CASSLGQGVSGYTF.

CDR3 DNA: TGTGCCACCAGCAGAGACAGGGGATCAGAGACCCAGTACTTC. This translates into CATSRDRGSETQYF. The chain recombines TRBV15 with TRBJ2-5, with a tentative D call TRBD1 (6 bases). The germline gives CDR1 LNHNV, CDR2 YYDKDF (reference sequence). The CDR3 spans 14 residues. The V gene lost 0 bases and the J gene lost 4 bases, with 9 bases spanning the gap.

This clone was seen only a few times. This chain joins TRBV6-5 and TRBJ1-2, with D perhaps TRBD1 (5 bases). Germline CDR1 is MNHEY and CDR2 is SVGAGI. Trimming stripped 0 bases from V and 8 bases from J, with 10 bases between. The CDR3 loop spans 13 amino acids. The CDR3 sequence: CASSYSTGEGYTF. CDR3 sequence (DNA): TGTGCCAGCAGTTACTCGACGGGGGAGGGCTACACCTTC.

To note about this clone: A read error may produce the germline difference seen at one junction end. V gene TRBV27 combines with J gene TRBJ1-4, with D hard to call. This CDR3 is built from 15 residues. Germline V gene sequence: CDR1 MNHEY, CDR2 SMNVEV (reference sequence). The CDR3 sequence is CASSRSSATNERLFF. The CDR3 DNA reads TGTGCCAGCAGTCGCTCATCTGCAACTAATGAAAGACTGTTTTTT.

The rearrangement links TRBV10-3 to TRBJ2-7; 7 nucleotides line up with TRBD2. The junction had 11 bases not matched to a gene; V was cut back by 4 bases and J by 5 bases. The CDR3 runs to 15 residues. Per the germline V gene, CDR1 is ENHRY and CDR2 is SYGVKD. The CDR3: CAISGWGGQGDEQYF. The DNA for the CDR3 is TGTGCCATCAGTGGGTGGGGAGGGCAAGGTGACGAGCAGTACTTC.

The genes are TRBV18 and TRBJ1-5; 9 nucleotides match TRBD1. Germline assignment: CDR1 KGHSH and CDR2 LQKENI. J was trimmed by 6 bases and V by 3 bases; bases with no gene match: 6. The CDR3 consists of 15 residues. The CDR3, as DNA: TGTGCCAGCTCACCCTCGGACAGGGGAGGTCAGCCCCAGCATTTT. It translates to CASSPSDRGGQPQHF.

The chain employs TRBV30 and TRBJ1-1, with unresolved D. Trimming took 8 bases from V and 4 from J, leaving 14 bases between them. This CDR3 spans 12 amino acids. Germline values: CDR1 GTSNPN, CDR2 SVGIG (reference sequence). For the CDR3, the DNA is TGTGCCCGGGTCGGTGAGAGCACTGAAGCTTTCTTT. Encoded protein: CARVGESTEAFF.

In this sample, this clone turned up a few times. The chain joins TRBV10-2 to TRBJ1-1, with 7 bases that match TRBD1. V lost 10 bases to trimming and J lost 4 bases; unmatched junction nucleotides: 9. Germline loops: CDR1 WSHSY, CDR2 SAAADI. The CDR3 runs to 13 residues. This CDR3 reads CATARGAITEAFF. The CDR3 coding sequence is TGCGCCACCGCCAGGGGGGCGATCACTGAAGCTTTCTTT.